These 9 T cell receptor beta chains were all obtained from the same sample, sequenced in a study of cytomegalovirus exposure and HLA in healthy donors. Generated by immunoSEQ multiplex PCR, the TCRdb table keeps only in-frame clones and is missing some. In the table there are 200,000 to 250,000 clones, around nine tenths of which are singletons. Source material: PBMCs. Receptors were obtained from a woman under 30 in good health and CMV-seropositive.

The V gene is TRBV4-2, the J gene TRBJ2-3, with 11 bases lining up with TRBD2. With 1 base clipped from V and 3 bases from J, the junction kept 9 bases outside the gene matches. This CDR3 has 18 amino acids. Germline CDR1 is LGHNA and CDR2 is YNFKEQ. The CDR3 is CASSQGGYASGRTDTQYF. DNA for the CDR3: TGTGCCAGCAGCCAAGGGGGGTACGCTAGCGGGAGGACAGATACGCAGTATTTT.

The chain combines TRBV7-9 with TRBJ2-1; 11 nucleotides line up with TRBD1. Per germline, CDR1 SEHNR and CDR2 FQNEAQ (reference sequence). V lost 3 bases and J lost 4; bases outside the gene matches: 5. The CDR3 is made up of 16 amino acids. CDR3 in DNA: TGTGCCAGCAGCTTTTACCGGGACAGGGGGTACAATGAGCAGTTCTTC. Residues: CASSFYRDRGYNEQFF.

This clone was seen a single time. The CDR3 loop is CASRLAGVTGELFF. In DNA form, the CDR3 reads TGTGCCAGCAGGCTAGCGGGAGTCACCGGGGAGCTGTTTTTT. The chain recombines TRBV27 with TRBJ2-2; 10 bases line up with TRBD2. The germline V gene encodes CDR1 MNHEY and CDR2 SMNVEV (reference sequence). Trimming at V came to 6 bases and at J to 4 bases, leaving 2 bases not matched to a gene. This CDR3 is 14 amino acids long.

The V and J genes are TRBV25-1 and TRBJ1-1, with D perhaps matching TRBD1 (6 bases). Looked up from germline, CDR1 is MGHDK and CDR2 is SYGVNS. Trimming cost V 7 bases and J 3 bases, with 15 bases left between them. The CDR3 covers 14 residues. CDR3 region: CASTNRGGDTEAFF. CDR3 DNA sequence: TGTGCCAGCACCAATAGGGGGGGGGACACTGAAGCTTTCTTT.

The chain is built from TRBV27 and TRBJ1-4; possible D gene TRBD1, 6 bases. Trimming shortened V by 5 bases and J by 3 bases, and 10 bases separated the two germline ends. CDR1 and CDR2 (germline): MNHEY, SMNVEV (reference sequence). The CDR3 is 14 amino acids. CDR3 region: CASSQGWANEKLFF. The CDR3 region has the DNA TGTGCCAGCAGTCAGGGGTGGGCTAATGAAAAACTGTTTTTT.

The rearrangement links TRBV5-1 to TRBJ1-1; 11 nucleotides align to TRBD1. J gave up 5 bases and V 3 bases, and 3 bases lay outside the gene matches. CDR1 is SGHRS and CDR2 is YFSETQ in the germline V gene. The CDR3 is 14 residues long. The CDR3 region is CASSSRDRGTEAFF. In DNA form, the CDR3 reads TGCGCCAGCAGCTCCCGGGACAGGGGGACTGAAGCTTTCTTT.

The chain joins TRBV5-1 to TRBJ1-4, with 8 positions matching TRBD1. The length of the CDR3 is 16 residues. Unmatched junction bases numbered 8, after V lost 4 bases and J lost 3 bases. Per the germline V gene, CDR1 is SGHRS and CDR2 is YFSETQ. CDR3 loop: CASSSRGLGANEKLFF. CDR3 DNA sequence: TGCGCCAGCAGCAGCAGGGGGCTCGGGGCTAATGAAAAACTGTTTTTT. The full variable domain, its missing parts supplied by reference TRBV5-1 and TRBJ1-4, is KAGVTQTPRYLIKTRGQQVTLSCSPISGHRSVSWYQQTPGQGLQFLFEYFSETQRNKGNFPGRFSGRQFSNSRSEMNVSTLELGDSALYLCASSSRGLGANEKLFFGSGTQLSVL.

V is TRBV4-1 and J is TRBJ2-2, with 7 bases aligning to TRBD2. This CDR3 region has 17 residues. In germline, CDR1 is MGHRA, CDR2 YSYEKL. Trimming cost V 2 bases and J 3 bases; bases outside gene matches: 9. In DNA, the CDR3 is TGCGCCAGCAGCCAATACTCTGGCGGGAGCTACACCGGGGAGCTGTTTTTT. Its protein is CASSQYSGGSYTGELFF.

The rearrangement joins TRBV11-2 to TRBJ2-7; TRBD2 matches 7 bases. Germline lookup yields CDR1 SGHAT and CDR2 FQNNGV. This CDR3 has 13 amino acids. V lost 3 bases and J lost 3; bases outside the gene matches: 2. The CDR3 is CASSLSGIYEQYF. As DNA, the CDR3 is TGTGCCAGCAGCTTGAGCGGGATCTACGAGCAGTACTTC.